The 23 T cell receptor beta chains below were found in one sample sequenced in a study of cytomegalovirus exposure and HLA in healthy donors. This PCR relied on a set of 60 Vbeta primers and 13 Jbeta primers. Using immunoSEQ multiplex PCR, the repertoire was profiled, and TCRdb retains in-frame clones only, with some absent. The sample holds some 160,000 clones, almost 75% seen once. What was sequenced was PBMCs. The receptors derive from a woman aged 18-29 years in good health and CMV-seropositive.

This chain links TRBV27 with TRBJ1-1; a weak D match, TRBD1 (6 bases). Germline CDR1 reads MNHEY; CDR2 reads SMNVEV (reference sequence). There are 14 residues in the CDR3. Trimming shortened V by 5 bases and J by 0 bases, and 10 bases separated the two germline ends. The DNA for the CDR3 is TGTGCCAGCAGTCCGGGACAAGTGAACACTGAAGCTTTCTTT. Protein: CASSPGQVNTEAFF.

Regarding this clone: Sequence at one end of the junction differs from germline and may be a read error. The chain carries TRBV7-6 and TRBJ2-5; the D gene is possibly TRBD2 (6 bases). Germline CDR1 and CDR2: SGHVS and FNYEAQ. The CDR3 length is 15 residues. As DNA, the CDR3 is TGTGCCAGCAGCTTAACCTCGGGACTCCAAGAGGCCCAGTACTTC. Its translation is CASSLTSGLQEAQYF.

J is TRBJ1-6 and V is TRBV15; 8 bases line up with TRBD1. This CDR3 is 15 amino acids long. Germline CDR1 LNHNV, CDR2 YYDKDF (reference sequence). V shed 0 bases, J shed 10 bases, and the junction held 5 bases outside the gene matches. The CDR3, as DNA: TGTGCCACCAGCAGAGATCGGGGACAGGTGTCACCCCTCCACTTT. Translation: CATSRDRGQVSPLHF.

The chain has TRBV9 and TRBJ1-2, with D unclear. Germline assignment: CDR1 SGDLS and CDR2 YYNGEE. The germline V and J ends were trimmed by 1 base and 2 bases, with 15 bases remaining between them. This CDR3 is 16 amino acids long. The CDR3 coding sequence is TGTGCCAGCAGCGTATCATCCCGGGGTCAGAACTATGGCTACACCTTC. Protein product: CASSVSSRGQNYGYTF.

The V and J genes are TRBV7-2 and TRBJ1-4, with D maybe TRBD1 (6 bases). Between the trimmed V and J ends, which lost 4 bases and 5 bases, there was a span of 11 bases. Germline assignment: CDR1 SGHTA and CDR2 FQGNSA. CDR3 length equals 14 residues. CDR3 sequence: CASSSDRTNEKLFF. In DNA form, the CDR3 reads TGTGCCAGCAGCTCCGACAGGACCAATGAAAAACTGTTTTTT. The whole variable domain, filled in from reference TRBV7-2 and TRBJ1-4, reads GAGVSQSPSNKVTEKGKDVELRCDPISGHTALYWYRQSLGQGLEFLIYFQGNSAPDKSGLPSDRFSAERTGGSVSTLTIQRTQQEDSAVYLCASSSDRTNEKLFFGSGTQLSVL.

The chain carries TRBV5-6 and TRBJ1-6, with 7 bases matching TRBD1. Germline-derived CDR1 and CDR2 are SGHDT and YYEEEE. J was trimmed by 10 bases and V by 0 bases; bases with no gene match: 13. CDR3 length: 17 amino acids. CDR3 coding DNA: TGTGCCAGCAGCTTGGAAAGGCGGGGACAGTACTTCTCACCCCTCCACTTT. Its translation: CASSLERRGQYFSPLHF.

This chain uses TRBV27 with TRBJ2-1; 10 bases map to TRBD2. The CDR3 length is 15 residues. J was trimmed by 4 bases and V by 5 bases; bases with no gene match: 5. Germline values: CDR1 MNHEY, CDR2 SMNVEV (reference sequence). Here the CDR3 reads CASSDTSGDYNEQFF. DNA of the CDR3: TGTGCCAGCAGTGATACTAGCGGGGATTACAATGAGCAGTTCTTC.

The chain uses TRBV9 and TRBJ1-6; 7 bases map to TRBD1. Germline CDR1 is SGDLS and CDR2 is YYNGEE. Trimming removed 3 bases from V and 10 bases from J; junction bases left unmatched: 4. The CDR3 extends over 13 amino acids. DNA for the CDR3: TGTGCCAGCAGCGCCAAGACAGGGTCACCCCTCCACTTT. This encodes CASSAKTGSPLHF.

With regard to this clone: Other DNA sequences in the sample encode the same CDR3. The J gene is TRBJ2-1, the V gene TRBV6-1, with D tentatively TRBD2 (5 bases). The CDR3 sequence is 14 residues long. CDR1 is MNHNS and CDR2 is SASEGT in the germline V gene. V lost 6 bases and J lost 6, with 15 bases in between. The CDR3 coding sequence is TGTGCCAGCAGCGAACGCGGGTGGGTCAATGAGCAGTTCTTC. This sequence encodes CASSERGWVNEQFF.

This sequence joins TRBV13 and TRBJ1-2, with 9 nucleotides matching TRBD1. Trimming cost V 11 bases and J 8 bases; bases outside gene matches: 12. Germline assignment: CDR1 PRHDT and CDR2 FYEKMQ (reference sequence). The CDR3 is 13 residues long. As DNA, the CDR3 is TGTGCCGGGACAGGGCAAGACCTCTTAGGCTACACCTTC. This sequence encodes CAGTGQDLLGYTF.

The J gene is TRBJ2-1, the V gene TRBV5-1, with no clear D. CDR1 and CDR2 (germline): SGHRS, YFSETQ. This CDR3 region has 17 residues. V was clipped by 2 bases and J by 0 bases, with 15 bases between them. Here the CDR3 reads CASSFSLFQDSYNEQFF. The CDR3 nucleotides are TGCGCCAGCAGCTTTTCTTTGTTTCAGGACTCCTACAATGAGCAGTTCTTC.

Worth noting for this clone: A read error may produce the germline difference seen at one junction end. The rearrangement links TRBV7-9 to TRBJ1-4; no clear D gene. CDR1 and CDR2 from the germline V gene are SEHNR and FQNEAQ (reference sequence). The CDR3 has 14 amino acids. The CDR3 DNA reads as TGTTCCAGCAGCTTTCGCAGCGATAATGAAAAACTGTTTTTT. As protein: CSSSFRSDNEKLFF.

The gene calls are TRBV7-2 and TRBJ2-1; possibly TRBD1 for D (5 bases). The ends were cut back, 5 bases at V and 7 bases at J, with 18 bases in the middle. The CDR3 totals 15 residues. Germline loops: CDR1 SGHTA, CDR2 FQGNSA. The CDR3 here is CASSPYNSGSNEQFF. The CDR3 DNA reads TGTGCCAGCAGCCCCTATAACTCAGGGTCGAATGAGCAGTTCTTC. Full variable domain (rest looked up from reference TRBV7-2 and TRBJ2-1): GAGVSQSPSNKVTEKGKDVELRCDPISGHTALYWYRQSLGQGLEFLIYFQGNSAPDKSGLPSDRFSAERTGGSVSTLTIQRTQQEDSAVYLCASSPYNSGSNEQFFGPGTRLTVL.

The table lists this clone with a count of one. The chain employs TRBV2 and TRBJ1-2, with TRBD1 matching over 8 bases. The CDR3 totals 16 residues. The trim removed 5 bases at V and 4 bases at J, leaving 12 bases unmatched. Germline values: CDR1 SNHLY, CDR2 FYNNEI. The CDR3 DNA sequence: TGTGCCAGCAGTCAACCCCGCGCAGGGGGCGTCTATGGCTACACCTTC. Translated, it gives CASSQPRAGGVYGYTF.

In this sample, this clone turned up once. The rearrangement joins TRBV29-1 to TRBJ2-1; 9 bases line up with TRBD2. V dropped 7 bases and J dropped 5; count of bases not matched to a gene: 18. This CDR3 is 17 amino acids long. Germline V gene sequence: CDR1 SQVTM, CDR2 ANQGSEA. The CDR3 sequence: CSASGGAGGLFDNEQFF. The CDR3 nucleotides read TGCAGCGCATCGGGGGGAGCGGGGGGATTATTCGACAATGAGCAGTTCTTC.

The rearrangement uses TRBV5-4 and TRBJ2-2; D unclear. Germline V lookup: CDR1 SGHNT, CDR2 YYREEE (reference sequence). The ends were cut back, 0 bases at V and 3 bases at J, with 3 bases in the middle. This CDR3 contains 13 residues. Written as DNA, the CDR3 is TGTGCCAGCAGCTTGGAGCACACCGGGGAGCTGTTTTTT. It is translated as CASSLEHTGELFF. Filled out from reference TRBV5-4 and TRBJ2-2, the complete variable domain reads ETGVTQSPTHLIKTRGQQVTLRCSSQSGHNTVSWYQQALGQGPQFIFQYYREEENGRGNFPPRFSGLQFPNYSSELNVNALELDDSALYLCASSLEHTGELFFGEGSRLTVL.

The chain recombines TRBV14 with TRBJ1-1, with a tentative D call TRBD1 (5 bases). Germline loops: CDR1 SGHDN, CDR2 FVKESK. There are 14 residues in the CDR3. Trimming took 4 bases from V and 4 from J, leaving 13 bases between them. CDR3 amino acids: CASSPRASFTEAFF. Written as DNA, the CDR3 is TGTGCCAGCAGCCCCAGGGCCTCTTTCACTGAAGCTTTCTTT. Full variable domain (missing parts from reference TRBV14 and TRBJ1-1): EAGVTQFPSHSVIEKGQTVTLRCDPISGHDNLYWYRRVMGKEIKFLLHFVKESKQDESGMPNNRFLAERTGGTYSTLKVQPAELEDSGVYFCASSPRASFTEAFFGQGTRLTVV.

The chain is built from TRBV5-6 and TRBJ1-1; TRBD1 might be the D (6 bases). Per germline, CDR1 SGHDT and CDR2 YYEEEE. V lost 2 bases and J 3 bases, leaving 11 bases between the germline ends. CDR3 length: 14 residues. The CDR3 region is CASSLQGGYTEAFF. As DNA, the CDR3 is TGTGCCAGCAGCTTACAGGGCGGGTACACTGAAGCTTTCTTT. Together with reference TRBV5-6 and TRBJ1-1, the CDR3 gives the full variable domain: DAGVTQSPTHLIKTRGQQVTLRCSPKSGHDTVSWYQQALGQGPQFIFQYYEEEERQRGNFPDRFSGHQFPNYSSELNVNALLLGDSALYLCASSLQGGYTEAFFGQGTRLTVV.

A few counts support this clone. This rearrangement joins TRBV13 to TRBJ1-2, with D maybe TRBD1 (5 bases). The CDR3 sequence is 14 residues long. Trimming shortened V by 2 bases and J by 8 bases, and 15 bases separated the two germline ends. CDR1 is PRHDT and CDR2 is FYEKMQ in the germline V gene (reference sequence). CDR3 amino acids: CASSLSLGGDGYTF. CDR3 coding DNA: TGTGCCAGCAGCTTATCGCTCGGAGGGGACGGCTACACCTTC.

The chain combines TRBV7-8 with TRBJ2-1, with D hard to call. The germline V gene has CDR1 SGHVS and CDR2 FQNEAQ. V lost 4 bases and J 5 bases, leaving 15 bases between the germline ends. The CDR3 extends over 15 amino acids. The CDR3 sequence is CASSYPQAGDNEQFF. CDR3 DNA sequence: TGTGCCAGCAGCTACCCGCAAGCTGGAGACAATGAGCAGTTCTTC.

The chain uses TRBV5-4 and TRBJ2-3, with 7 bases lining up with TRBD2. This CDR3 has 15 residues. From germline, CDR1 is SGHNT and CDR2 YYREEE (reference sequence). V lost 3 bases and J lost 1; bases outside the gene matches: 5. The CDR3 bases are TGTGCCAGCAGCTCCGGGACTACCCGCACAGATACGCAGTATTTT. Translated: CASSSGTTRTDTQYF.

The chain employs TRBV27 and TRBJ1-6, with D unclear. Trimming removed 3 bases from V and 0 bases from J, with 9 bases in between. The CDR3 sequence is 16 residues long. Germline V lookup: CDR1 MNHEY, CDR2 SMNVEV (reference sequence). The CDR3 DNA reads TGTGCCAGCAGTTTTGGAGAAACCTCCTATAATTCACCCCTCCACTTT. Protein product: CASSFGETSYNSPLHF.

The CDR3: CASSLAPAGTTRETQYF. In nucleotides, the CDR3 is TGTGCCAGCAGCTTAGCGCCAGCGGGGACCACTCGAGAGACCCAGTACTTC. The rearrangement links TRBV7-9 to TRBJ2-5; 7 positions agree with TRBD2. The CDR3 runs 17 residues. CDR1 and CDR2 from the germline V gene are SEHNR and FQNEAQ (reference sequence). Trimming cost V 0 bases and J 4 bases; bases outside gene matches: 11.